This T cell receptor (beta chain) appears in the sequencing data of a study of cytomegalovirus exposure and HLA in healthy donors. Overall study results and limits: Later analysis suggested most CMV-associated TCR beta chains were HLA-restricted.

The PCR was carried out with 60 Vbeta primers and 13 Jbeta primers. Produced via immunoSEQ multiplex PCR; TCRdb's table is partial and in-frame only. The profile covers some 220,000 clones, with approximately 85% appearing a single time and 0.24% taken by the ten largest. In regard to this clone: What it recognizes is unknown.

Per germline, CDR1 MNHEY and CDR2 SVGAGI. This CDR3 has 15 residues. V was cut by 3 bases and J by 1 base, with 9 bases left in between. The TCR comes from a girl aged 2-10 years in good health and CMV-seronegative. The V gene is TRBV6-5, the J gene TRBJ2-2, with D perhaps matching TRBD1 (5 bases). The sequencing input was PBMCs. DNA for the CDR3: TGTGCCAGCAGTTATAGACAGATGAACACCGGGGAGCTGTTTTTT. This encodes CASSYRQMNTGELFF.